The clone carrying this T cell receptor (beta chain) ranks as medium-sized. Its antigen is currently unknown. V was shortened by 4 bases and J by 9 bases, with 20 bases between the two germline ends. CDR3 length: 15 amino acids. Germline-derived CDR1 and CDR2 are SGDLS and YYNGEE. This sample was included in a study of persistence of HIV-infected CD4 T cells. The stimulus was an HIV-1 Gag 15-mer peptide pool, 0.95 to 1 ug/peptide/mL. Sorting selected CD4+ T cells upregulating both CD40 ligand and CD69. CD8+ T cells were removed from PBMCs prior to stimulation. CD8-depleted PBMCs were stimulated around 17 hours with anti-CD28/CD49d costimulation, CD40-blocking antibody and enfuvirtide. Sequencing used immunoSEQ version 4 in survey mode. Sequencing used immunoSEQ multiplex PCR; TCRdb keeps in-frame clones, though not all of them. The sample holds under 20,000 clones, about 62% seen once. Findings and caveats of the study: TCRbeta richness was lower in CMV- and Gag-responding cells than in anti-CD3/anti-CD28-responding cells. TCR oligoclonality correlated with proviral oligoclonality in the same sorted populations.

Sequences were derived from CD4+ T cells sorted from PBMCs after roughly 18-hour stimulation, sampled from a patient who received antiretroviral therapy. This TCR was recovered from an adult woman with HIV who was CMV-seropositive. The chain recombines TRBV9 with TRBJ1-3, with D perhaps TRBD1 (5 bases). CDR3 sequence: CASSLQAEGTATIYF. DNA of the CDR3: TGTGCCAGCAGCCTACAAGCGGAGGGGACCGCCACCATATATTTT.